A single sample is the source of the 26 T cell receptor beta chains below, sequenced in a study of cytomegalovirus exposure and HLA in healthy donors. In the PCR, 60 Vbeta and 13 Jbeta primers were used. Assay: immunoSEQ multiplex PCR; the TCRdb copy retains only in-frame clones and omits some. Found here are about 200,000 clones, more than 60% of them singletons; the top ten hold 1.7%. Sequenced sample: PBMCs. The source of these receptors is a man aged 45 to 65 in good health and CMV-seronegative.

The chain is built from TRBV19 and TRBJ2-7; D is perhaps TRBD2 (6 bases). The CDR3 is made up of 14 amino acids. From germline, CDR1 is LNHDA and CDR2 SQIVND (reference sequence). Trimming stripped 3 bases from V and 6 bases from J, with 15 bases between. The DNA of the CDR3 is TGTGCCAGTAGTATGCGCGGGAAGGGCGGCGAGCAGTACTTC. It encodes CASSMRGKGGEQYF. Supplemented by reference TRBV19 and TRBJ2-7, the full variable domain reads DGGITQSPKYLFRKEGQNVTLSCEQNLNHDAMYWYRQDPGQGLRLIYYSQIVNDFQKGDIAEGYSVSREKKESFPLTVTSAQKNPTAFYLCASSMRGKGGEQYFGPGTRLTVT.

The CDR3 loop is CASSSGAGSNEQYF. The CDR3 DNA sequence: TGCGCCAGCAGCTCCGGAGCGGGATCAAACGAGCAGTACTTC. The chain is built from TRBV5-1 and TRBJ2-7, with 7 bases that match TRBD2. With V trimmed by 3 bases and J by 5 bases, 8 bases remained unmatched. The CDR3 totals 14 residues. Germline V CDR1 and CDR2: SGHRS, YFSETQ. The entire variable domain, with the rest obtained from reference TRBV5-1 and TRBJ2-7, is as follows: KAGVTQTPRYLIKTRGQQVTLSCSPISGHRSVSWYQQTPGQGLQFLFEYFSETQRNKGNFPGRFSGRQFSNSRSEMNVSTLELGDSALYLCASSSGAGSNEQYFGPGTRLTVT.

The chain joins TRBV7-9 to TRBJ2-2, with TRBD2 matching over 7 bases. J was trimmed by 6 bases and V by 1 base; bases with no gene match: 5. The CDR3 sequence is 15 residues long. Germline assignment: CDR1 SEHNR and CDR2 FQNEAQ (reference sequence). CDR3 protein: CASSLVLLAAGELFF. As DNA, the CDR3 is TGTGCCAGCAGCTTAGTTCTCCTAGCGGCCGGGGAGCTGTTTTTT. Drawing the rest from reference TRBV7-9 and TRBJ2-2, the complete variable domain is DTGVSQNPRHKITKRGQNVTFRCDPISEHNRLYWYRQTLGQGPEFLTYFQNEAQLEKSRLLSDRFSAERPKGSFSTLEIQRTEQGDSAMYLCASSLVLLAAGELFFGEGSRLTVL.

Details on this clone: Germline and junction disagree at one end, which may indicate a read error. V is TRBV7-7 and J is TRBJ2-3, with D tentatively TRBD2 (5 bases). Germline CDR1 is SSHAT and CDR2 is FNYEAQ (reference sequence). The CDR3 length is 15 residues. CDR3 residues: CASSSSSTSTDTQYF. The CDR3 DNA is TGTGCTAGCAGCTCTAGCTCTACTAGCACAGATACGCAGTATTTT.

The CDR3 nucleotides are TGTGCCACCAGCAGAGACGGGGATAATTCACCCCTCCACTTT. Protein product: CATSRDGDNSPLHF. The V gene is TRBV15, the J gene TRBJ1-6; D ambiguous. The CDR3 has 14 residues. V was shortened by 0 bases and J by 5 bases, with 5 bases between the two germline ends. Germline V lookup: CDR1 LNHNV, CDR2 YYDKDF (reference sequence).

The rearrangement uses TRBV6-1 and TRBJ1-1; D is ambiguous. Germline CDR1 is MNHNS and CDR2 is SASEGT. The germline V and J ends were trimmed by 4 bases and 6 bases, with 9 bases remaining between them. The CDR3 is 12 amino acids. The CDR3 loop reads CASSGSMPEAFF. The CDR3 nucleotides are TGTGCCAGCAGTGGCAGTATGCCTGAAGCTTTCTTT.

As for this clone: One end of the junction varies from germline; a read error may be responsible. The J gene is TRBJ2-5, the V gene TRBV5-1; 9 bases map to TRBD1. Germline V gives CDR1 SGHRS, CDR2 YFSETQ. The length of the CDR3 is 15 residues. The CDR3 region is CASRRRTGVQEAQYF. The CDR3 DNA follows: TGCGCCAGCAGGCGAAGGACAGGGGTACAAGAGGCCCAGTACTTC.

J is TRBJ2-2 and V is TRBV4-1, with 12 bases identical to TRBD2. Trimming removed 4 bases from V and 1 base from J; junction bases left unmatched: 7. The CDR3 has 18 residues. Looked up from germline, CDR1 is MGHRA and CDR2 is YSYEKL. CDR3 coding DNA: TGCGCCAGCAGCCCACCCACTAGCGGGAGGAAGAACACCGGGGAGCTGTTTTTT. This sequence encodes CASSPPTSGRKNTGELFF.

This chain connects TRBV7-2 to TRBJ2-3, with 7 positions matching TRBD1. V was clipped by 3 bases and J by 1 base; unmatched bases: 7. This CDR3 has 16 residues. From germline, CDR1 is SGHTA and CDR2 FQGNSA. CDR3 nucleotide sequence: TGTGCCAGCAGCTTCAGTTCCGGGACAGGCACAGATACGCAGTATTTT. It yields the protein CASSFSSGTGTDTQYF.

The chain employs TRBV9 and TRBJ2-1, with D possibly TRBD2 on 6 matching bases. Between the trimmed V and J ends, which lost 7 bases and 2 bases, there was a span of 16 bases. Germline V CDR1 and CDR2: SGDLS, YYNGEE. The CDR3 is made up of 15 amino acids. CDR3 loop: CASGGASRTYNEQFF. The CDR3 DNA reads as TGTGCCAGCGGCGGGGCTAGCCGTACCTACAATGAGCAGTTCTTC.

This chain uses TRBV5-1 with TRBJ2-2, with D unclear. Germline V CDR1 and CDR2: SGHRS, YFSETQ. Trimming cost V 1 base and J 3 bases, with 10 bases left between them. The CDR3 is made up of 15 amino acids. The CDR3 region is CASSLYVGDTGELFF. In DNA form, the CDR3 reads TGCGCCAGCAGCTTGTATGTTGGAGACACCGGGGAGCTGTTTTTT.

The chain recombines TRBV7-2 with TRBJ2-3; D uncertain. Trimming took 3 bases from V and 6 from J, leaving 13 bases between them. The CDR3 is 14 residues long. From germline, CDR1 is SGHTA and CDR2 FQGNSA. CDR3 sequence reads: CASSFYQARDTQYF. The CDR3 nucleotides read TGTGCCAGCAGCTTTTATCAGGCCCGGGATACGCAGTATTTT.

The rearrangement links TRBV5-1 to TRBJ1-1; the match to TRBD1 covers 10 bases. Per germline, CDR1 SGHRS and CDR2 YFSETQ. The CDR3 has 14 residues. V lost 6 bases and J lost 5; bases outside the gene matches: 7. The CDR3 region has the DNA TGCGCCAGCACCCAGGACAGGGGGGCAACTGAAGCTTTCTTT. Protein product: CASTQDRGATEAFF.

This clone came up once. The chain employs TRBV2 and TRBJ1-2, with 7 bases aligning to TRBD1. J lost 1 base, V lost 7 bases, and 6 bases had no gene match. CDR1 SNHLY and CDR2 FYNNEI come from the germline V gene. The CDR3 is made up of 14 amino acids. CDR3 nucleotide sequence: TGTGCCAGCAACGGACAGGATAGTAACTATGGCTACACCTTC. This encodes CASNGQDSNYGYTF.

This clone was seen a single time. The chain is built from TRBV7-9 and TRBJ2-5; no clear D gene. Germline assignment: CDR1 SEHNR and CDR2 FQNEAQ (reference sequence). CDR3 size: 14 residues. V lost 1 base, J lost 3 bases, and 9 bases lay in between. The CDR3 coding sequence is TGTGCCAGCAGCTTAGAGGCCAGGAAAGAGACCCAGTACTTC. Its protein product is CASSLEARKETQYF.

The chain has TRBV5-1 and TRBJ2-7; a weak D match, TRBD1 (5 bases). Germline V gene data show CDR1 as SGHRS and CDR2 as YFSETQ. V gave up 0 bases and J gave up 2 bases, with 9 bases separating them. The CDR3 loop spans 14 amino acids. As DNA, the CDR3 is TGCGCCAGCAGCTTGGAGGGGCCTCCCTACGAGCAGTACTTC. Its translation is CASSLEGPPYEQYF.

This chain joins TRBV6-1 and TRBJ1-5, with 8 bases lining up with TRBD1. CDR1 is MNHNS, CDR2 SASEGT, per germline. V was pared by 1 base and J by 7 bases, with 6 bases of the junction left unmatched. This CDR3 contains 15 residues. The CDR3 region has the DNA TGTGCCAGCAGTGAAGGCAGGGGGCCGGGGCAGCCCCAGCATTTT. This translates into CASSEGRGPGQPQHF.

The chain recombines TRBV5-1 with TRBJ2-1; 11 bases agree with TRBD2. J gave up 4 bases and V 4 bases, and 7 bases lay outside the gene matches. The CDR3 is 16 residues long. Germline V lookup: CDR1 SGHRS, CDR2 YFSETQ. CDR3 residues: CASSTTSGNPYNEQFF. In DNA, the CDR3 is TGCGCCAGCAGCACGACTAGCGGGAACCCTTACAATGAGCAGTTCTTC.

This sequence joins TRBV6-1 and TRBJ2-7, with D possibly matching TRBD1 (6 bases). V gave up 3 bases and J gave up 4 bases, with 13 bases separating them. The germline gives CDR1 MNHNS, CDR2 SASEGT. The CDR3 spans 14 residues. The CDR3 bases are TGTGCCAGCAGTGAGGTTAGTGGGACATACGAGCAGTACTTC. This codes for CASSEVSGTYEQYF.

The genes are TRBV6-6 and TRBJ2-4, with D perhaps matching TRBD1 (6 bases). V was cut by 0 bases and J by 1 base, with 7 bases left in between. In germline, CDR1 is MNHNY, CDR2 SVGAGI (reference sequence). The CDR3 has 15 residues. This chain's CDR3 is CASSYSDSAKNIQYF. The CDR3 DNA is TGTGCCAGCAGTTACTCGGACAGCGCCAAAAACATTCAGTACTTC.

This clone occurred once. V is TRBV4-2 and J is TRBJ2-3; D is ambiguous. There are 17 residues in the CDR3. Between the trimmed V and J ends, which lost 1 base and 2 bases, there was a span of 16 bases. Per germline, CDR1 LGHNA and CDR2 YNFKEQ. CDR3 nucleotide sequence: TGTGCCAGCAGCCAAGGGGCCGCGAAGGCTACCACAGATACGCAGTATTTT. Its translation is CASSQGAAKATTDTQYF.

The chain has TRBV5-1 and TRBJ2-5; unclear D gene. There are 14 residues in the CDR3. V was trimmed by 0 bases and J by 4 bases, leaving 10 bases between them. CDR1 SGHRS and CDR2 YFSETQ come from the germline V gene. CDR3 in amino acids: CASSLGAIAETQYF. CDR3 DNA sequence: TGCGCCAGCAGCTTGGGGGCCATCGCAGAGACCCAGTACTTC.

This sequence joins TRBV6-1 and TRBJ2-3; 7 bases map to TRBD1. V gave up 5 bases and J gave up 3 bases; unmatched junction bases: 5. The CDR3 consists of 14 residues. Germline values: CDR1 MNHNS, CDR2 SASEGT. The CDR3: CASSPRTGTDTQYF. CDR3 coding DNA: TGTGCCAGCAGTCCCCGGACAGGAACAGATACGCAGTATTTT.

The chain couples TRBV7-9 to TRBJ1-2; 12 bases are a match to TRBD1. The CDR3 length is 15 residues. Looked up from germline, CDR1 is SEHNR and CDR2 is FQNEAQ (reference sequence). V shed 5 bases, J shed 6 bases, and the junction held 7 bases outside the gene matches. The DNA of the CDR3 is TGTGCCAGCAGCCACGGGACAGGGGGCCGGAATGGCTACACCTTC. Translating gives CASSHGTGGRNGYTF.

The CDR3 protein is CASSETLGDRGRVYEQYF. The CDR3 nucleotides are TGTGCCAGCAGTGAGACTTTGGGGGACAGGGGGAGAGTTTACGAGCAGTACTTC. V and J are TRBV2 and TRBJ2-7, with 11 bases that match TRBD1. The CDR3 length is 18 residues. The ends lost 3 bases at V and 4 bases at J; junction bases unmatched: 14. Looked up from germline, CDR1 is SNHLY and CDR2 is FYNNEI. Complete variable domain (other parts from reference TRBV2 and TRBJ2-7): EPEVTQTPSHQVTQMGQEVILRCVPISNHLYFYWYRQILGQKVEFLVSFYNNEISEKSEIFDDQFSVERPDGSNFTLKIRSTKLEDSAMYFCASSETLGDRGRVYEQYFGPGTRLTVT.

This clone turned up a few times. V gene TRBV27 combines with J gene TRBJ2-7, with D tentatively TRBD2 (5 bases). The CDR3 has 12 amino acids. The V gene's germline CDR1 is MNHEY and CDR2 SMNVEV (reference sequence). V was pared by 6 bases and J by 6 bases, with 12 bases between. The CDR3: CASRLRVGEQYF. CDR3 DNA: TGTGCCAGCAGGTTGCGGGTTGGCGAGCAGTACTTC.